A selection of T cell receptor beta chains follows, all from one sample in a study of T cells in Graves' hyperthyroidism and ophthalmopathy. TCRdb ran MiXCR on the multiplex PCR reads and lists one entry per CDR3 protein. This sample has about 620,000 distinct CDR3 sequences, with around 15% found just once. Input material: blood. These receptors were taken from a woman under 40 with Graves' hyperthyroidism. Each CDR3 is given with its conserved first and last residue. The D gene is left open where the match is weak.

j_call: TRBJ2-7
d_call: TRBD2
v_call: TRBV5-1
cdr3_aa: CASSPGDSGRRIYEQYF

j_call: TRBJ2-7
d_call: .
v_call: TRBV5-4
cdr3_aa: CASSPGTGAYYEQYF

j_call: TRBJ1-4
d_call: .
v_call: TRBV24-1
cdr3_aa: CATSGGAGSEKLFF

j_call: TRBJ2-5
d_call: TRBD1
v_call: TRBV7-3
cdr3_aa: CASSLKGQSILETQYF

j_call: TRBJ1-2
d_call: .
v_call: TRBV7-2
cdr3_aa: CASSHSSGPLRGYTF

j_call: TRBJ2-7
d_call: TRBD1
v_call: TRBV28
cdr3_aa: CASSSPGTGGVEQYF

j_call: TRBJ2-4
d_call: TRBD1
v_call: TRBV5-6
cdr3_aa: CASSFGTGKNIQYF

j_call: TRBJ2-2
d_call: TRBD2
v_call: TRBV20-1
cdr3_aa: CSATRLAGGNTGELFF

j_call: TRBJ2-2
d_call: .
v_call: TRBV7-3
cdr3_aa: CASSLADGRAGELFF

j_call: TRBJ2-1
d_call: .
v_call: TRBV10-3
cdr3_aa: CAISLGGPLNEQFF

j_call: TRBJ2-1
d_call: TRBD2
v_call: TRBV6-2/TRBV6-3
cdr3_aa: CASSYGGSETNEQFF

j_call: TRBJ1-5
d_call: TRBD1
v_call: TRBV11-2
cdr3_aa: CASSFGQGENQPQHF

j_call: TRBJ2-1
d_call: .
v_call: TRBV19
cdr3_aa: CASSIVVLTYNEQFF

j_call: TRBJ2-4
d_call: .
v_call: TRBV16
cdr3_aa: CASSQEGRSIQYF

j_call: TRBJ1-1
d_call: .
v_call: TRBV27
cdr3_aa: CASSPQGPRNTEAFF

j_call: TRBJ2-1
d_call: .
v_call: TRBV29-1
cdr3_aa: CSVAPAARRTDEQFF

j_call: TRBJ2-1
d_call: .
v_call: TRBV2
cdr3_aa: CASRTPGYTYNEQFF

j_call: TRBJ1-2
d_call: TRBD1
v_call: TRBV28
cdr3_aa: CASLTGGDYGYTF

j_call: TRBJ2-1
d_call: .
v_call: TRBV12-3/TRBV12-4
cdr3_aa: CASSLGQERFF

j_call: TRBJ2-1
d_call: .
v_call: TRBV12-3/TRBV12-4
cdr3_aa: CASSISGEQFF

j_call: TRBJ1-4
d_call: .
v_call: TRBV27
cdr3_aa: CASSSGGPGFRKLFF

j_call: TRBJ1-2
d_call: TRBD1
v_call: TRBV10-3
cdr3_aa: CAIHQGQYNYGYTF

j_call: TRBJ2-2
d_call: .
v_call: TRBV5-5
cdr3_aa: CASSLVGANTGELFF

j_call: TRBJ2-1
d_call: TRBD2
v_call: TRBV11-3
cdr3_aa: CASSLPGEAGVGYNEQFF

j_call: TRBJ1-5
d_call: .
v_call: TRBV10-3
cdr3_aa: CAISEPGGVRAQHF

j_call: TRBJ1-2
d_call: .
v_call: TRBV13
cdr3_aa: CASSALTGDYGYTF

j_call: TRBJ1-4
d_call: .
v_call: TRBV20-1
cdr3_aa: CSARPHGRGEKLFF

j_call: TRBJ2-7
d_call: .
v_call: TRBV4-1
cdr3_aa: CASSLVGSGPYEQYF

j_call: TRBJ1-5
d_call: TRBD1
v_call: TRBV7-9
cdr3_aa: CASSRDRDKDQPQHF

j_call: TRBJ2-4
d_call: TRBD2
v_call: TRBV7-2
cdr3_aa: CASSFRLAGVKDRGIQYF

j_call: TRBJ2-6
d_call: .
v_call: TRBV12-3/TRBV12-4
cdr3_aa: CASSFIAGSGANVLTF

j_call: TRBJ1-5
d_call: .
v_call: TRBV7-2
cdr3_aa: CASSFGEGQPQHF

j_call: TRBJ1-6
d_call: .
v_call: TRBV6-1
cdr3_aa: CASLGFGASYNSPLHF

j_call: TRBJ2-2
d_call: TRBD2
v_call: TRBV28
cdr3_aa: CASSNRGLAGVFGELFF

j_call: TRBJ1-6
d_call: TRBD1
v_call: TRBV2
cdr3_aa: CASRTTGAQDSPLHF

j_call: TRBJ2-2
d_call: .
v_call: TRBV5-8
cdr3_aa: CASSASRTGELFF

j_call: TRBJ2-1
d_call: .
v_call: TRBV28
cdr3_aa: CASGWGVRGRSSGMRNEQFF